This T cell receptor (beta chain) was sequenced in a study of cytomegalovirus exposure and HLA in healthy donors (dated 2017 in TCRdb). Regarding the research as a whole: In an earlier analysis of 587 of the donors, 250 to 350 Gb of sequence data and just under 120 million unique TCR beta sequences from about 179 million T cells were reported. Around 300 gigabases of sequencing data and tens of millions of unique TCR sequences were included in an early release covering roughly 600 HLA-typed donors. Of the 300 to 500 genotyped donors, less than 90% were placed in the genetic ancestry cluster associated with self-reported Caucasian donors. The aim of the study was to test whether cataloging public T cell receptors could identify signatures of past pathogen exposure. The study used immunosequencing to profile the T cell repertoires of approximately 650 subjects and linked those repertoires to cytomegalovirus serostatus. Besides the first cohort of 666 subjects, a separate validation cohort made up of 120 different subjects was used. The study combined high-throughput TCR immunosequencing, statistical association of individual TCRs with disease status, and machine learning to predict cytomegalovirus infection status. In a later analysis, previously published TCR beta repertoires from 550 to 750 donors were re-analyzed and high-resolution HLA genotyping was added so that TCR occurrence patterns could be studied. In the later analysis, no new phenotypic data were used to find candidate immune exposures; instead, reliance was placed on TCR beta sequences and their occurrence across donors. An earlier analysis of several hundred of the donors applied high-throughput TCR beta sequencing to assess whether each TCR beta V gene segment acted as functional or pseudogenic. Alongside the repertoire data, information on donor age, sex, ethnicity and CMV serostatus was compiled. A later genetic analysis used genome-wide SNP genotypes for about 60% of the roughly 700 donors, treating that subset as a discovery cohort. All discovery cohort repertoires had been generated using a single sequencing platform. HLA typing included class I and class II loci at four-digit resolution. Typing coverage differed by locus: A, B, C, DRB1 and DQB1 were typed in roughly 620-640 donors, DQA1 in approximately 520, DPA1 in 600 to 610, and DPB1 in 400 to 490. Four or five DR-DQ haplotypes were treated as single units for association and clustering because of strong linkage in the cohort. On average, 235,054 unique TCR beta nucleotide sequences were sequenced per donor among about 400 genotyped donors of the cohort, with about 19% of those sequences being non-productive.

The research as a whole found: Some IMGT-functional V segments, including TRBV6-2 and TRBV6-3, could not be distinguished by the 87-base-pair reads and were therefore excluded. In vitro tests confirmed that a few of the cytomegalovirus-associated TCR beta chains recognize cytomegalovirus antigens. Specific HLA alleles were associated with 15,000 to 20,000 TCR beta sequences at a false discovery rate of 0.05 in a later analysis. Cytomegalovirus status was reported to be diagnosed by the classifier with high specificity and sensitivity in both the original and validation cohorts. Most TCR sequences were seen in very few donors, while some public TCRs were found in many individuals. A further reported finding was that TCR beta sequences accurately predicted the HLA-A and HLA-B alleles for most subjects in the first cohort. Presence/absence analyses assumed roughly uniform sequencing depth across donors, an assumption that may not hold. A cluster of highly shared sequence variants was judged likely to be a technical artifact of the sequencing pipeline. CMV serostatus was the only immune exposure information available for the cohort. It was suggested by the authors that the approach could potentially be generalized to other disease states and immunological phenotypes. A later genetic analysis associated a missense DCLRE1C variant with V-gene and J-gene trimming of TCR beta chains, and an independent cohort replicated the association. Several of the top co-occurrence clusters appeared to be linked to parvovirus B19, influenza, CMV and Epstein-Barr virus, according to a later analysis. In this cohort, only TCR beta chains were sequenced, and detectable features were limited by the absence of alpha or paired-chain data. In an earlier analysis of more than 450 of the donors, most TCR beta V segments were observed in productive rearrangements about 87% or about 30% of the time, broadly matching IMGT annotations. Correlated functional status among segregating V segments might reflect linkage disequilibrium, but an unknown experimental factor could not be ruled out. Compared with the roughly 700-donor mean, donors in an Asian-associated ancestry cluster had fewer N-insertions in productive TCRs, according to a later genetic analysis. In the study, about 150 TCR beta chains were listed as associated with cytomegalovirus. Because some donors lacked HLA typing at each locus, the association tests relied only on the typed subset. Assigning TCR associations to individual alleles was difficult when HLA alleles, especially DR and DQ, strongly co-occurred. A later analysis found that HLA-associated TCR beta chains were more clonally expanded and had lower generation probabilities than equally common non-associated chains. According to a later analysis, most CMV-associated TCR beta chains appeared to be HLA-restricted, and the HLA associations seemed to be driven largely by CMV exposure. Because counts were too low, about 15 rarely observed V segments, including chromosome 9 orphons, were left out of the earlier analysis of 587 of the donors. A later analysis found that TCR association rates varied across HLA loci, with DRB1 alleles showing the most associated TCRs and HLA-C alleles the fewest.

In total, more than 500 healthy bone marrow donors made up the cohort. All cohort members were sampled while nominally healthy, although unrecorded immune exposures were likely present. The donor was CMV seropositive and was included in the group of 300 or so seropositive cohort members. A peripheral blood sample was collected from each donor, and TCR beta sequencing was performed on peripheral blood mononuclear cells. The Qiagen DNeasy Blood Extraction Kit was used to extract genomic DNA from the blood cell samples. The library was produced with the immunoSEQ multiplex PCR assay. A mixture of 60 forward primers for TCR Vbeta segments and 13 reverse primers for TCR Jbeta segments was used in the multiplex PCR. The CDR3 region of rearranged TCR beta genes was amplified from genomic DNA by a multiplex PCR assay. Amplified TCR beta libraries were sequenced as 87-base-pair reads on the Illumina HiSeq System. The authors processed their data as follows. In a later analysis, around 80 million unique TCR beta chains were counted across the roughly 670 repertoires, and around 10 million of these chains were shared by at least two donors. Raw reads were error-corrected and collapsed into unique sequences by a nearest-neighbor algorithm in which closely related sequences were merged to remove PCR and sequencing errors. Alignment of CDR3 sequences to IMGT reference sequences was used to assign V, D and J gene segments. For a sequence to be retained, at least a six-nucleotide match to both a V gene segment and a J gene segment was required. Rearrangements were called productive when the CDR3 lacked stop codons and stayed in frame with V and J; all others were non-productive. Following IMGT convention, CDR3 was defined as the stretch from the second conserved V-encoded cysteine to the conserved J-encoded phenylalanine. The earlier analysis of about 590 of the donors excluded sequences that lacked an unambiguous match to a single V gene segment. An earlier analysis of 587 of the donors called V segments functional above 56.7% productive rearrangements and segregating when the between-donor standard deviation exceeded 5%. A statistical classification framework was developed to diagnose cytomegalovirus status using the catalog of TCR beta chain sequences. V and J gene assignment, in a later analysis, came from comparing TCR nucleotide sequences with IMGT/GENE-DB human TR gene sequences. A later analysis assigned CDR3 sequences and most-parsimonious VDJ recombination scenarios with the TCRdist pipeline. In a later analysis, each TCR beta chain was defined by its CDR3 amino acid sequence together with its V-gene family, and reads lacking a unique V-gene family were excluded. A later analysis removed 500 to 600 highly shared, low-generation-probability nucleotide sequences to deal with suspected cross-contamination and a sequencing artifact. A later analysis calculated a clonal expansion index for each public chain from normalized within-repertoire ranks of inferred template counts. In a later analysis, generation probabilities were computed with a VDJ recombination model fitted to out-of-frame rearrangements, and the resulting probabilities were checked against IGoR. Hypergeometric tests were used in a later analysis to score TCR-TCR, TCR-HLA and TCR-CMV co-occurrence, with a repertoire-size bias correction applied to the TCR pairs. A later analysis estimated false discovery rates by permuting HLA or CMV assignments 20 times. In a later analysis, co-occurring TCRs were grouped with DBSCAN, and TCRdist sequence similarity was added when clustering was performed within HLA-allele-positive subsets. Repertoires with fewer than 30,000 or more than 120,000 public chains were left out of co-occurrence clustering, as were a few repertoires with anomalous nucleotide sharing. TCRdb retrieved this table from immuneACCESS and kept in-frame rearrangements only. Not all clones are present; in checked studies, unresolved V genes account for under half, and no reason is known for the remainder. The DNA gave D and trimming, while V, J and clone size come from that table. This sample comprises about 190,000 clones, roughly four fifths of them detected only once. Approximately 3.1% of the sample is taken by the ten largest.

Comment on this clone: The target of this receptor is not known. No base qualities exist here, and no much larger clone lies one base off it.

CDR1 and CDR2 (MNHNS, SASEGT) derive from the germline V gene. Reading from cysteine to phenylalanine, the CDR3 counts 15 amino acids. The sequence is cut down to CDR3 DNA, 45 bases in frame from base 1. V is cut by 5 bases and J by 5 bases, and the space between the germline ends is 18 bases. Material for sequencing was PBMCs. The sequence was collected from a woman between 25 and 40 years old in good health and CMV-seropositive. Recombination connected TRBV6-1 to TRBJ2-5; tentative D gene TRBD1, with 7 bases matching. The CDR3 reads as follows: CASSHEAGGGETQYF. The bases are TGTGCCAGCAGTCACGAAGCAGGGGGAGGCGAGACCCAGTACTTC.